What follows are 20 T cell receptor beta chains derived from one specimen sequenced in a study of glioma-infiltrating T cells. The iRepertoire nested amplicon-rescue multiplex PCR amplified TCR alpha and beta CDR3s from RNA. TCRdb re-called the multiplex PCR reads through MiXCR, storing one row per CDR3 protein. The sample holds tens of thousands of distinct CDR3 sequences, about a quarter seen once. Sequences were obtained from glioma tissue, nonneoplastic brain tissue, or PBMCs (not recorded which). The receptors originated from a human donor with low-grade glioma or glioblastoma, undergoing nonglioma brain surgery, or in good health (not recorded which).

The sample holds many counts of this clonotype. The chain combines TRBV20-1 with TRBJ2-7; TRBD2 matches 10 bases. Germline CDR1 reads DFQATT; CDR2 reads SNEGSKA (reference sequence). The CDR3 is 14 amino acids. After removal of 5 bases from V and 6 bases from J, the junction contained 10 bases not matched to a gene. For the CDR3, the DNA is TGCAGTGCTCAGAGGCCTAGCGGGAGTGGCGAGCAGTACTTC. Its translation is CSAQRPSGSGEQYF.

This clonotype was picked up many times. This chain joins TRBV20-1 and TRBJ1-5, with D hard to call. Germline CDR1 DFQATT, CDR2 SNEGSKA (reference sequence). Between the trimmed V and J ends, which lost 0 bases and 5 bases, there was a span of 11 bases. This CDR3 spans 14 amino acids. The CDR3 bases are TGCAGTGCTAGAGAGGGTCCCGAATATCAGCCCCAGCATTTT. Translated, it gives CSAREGPEYQPQHF.

This clonotype was picked up many times. The chain combines TRBV19 with TRBJ2-5; 11 bases are a match to TRBD2. Germline CDR1 LNHDA, CDR2 SQIVND (reference sequence). The CDR3 runs to 16 residues. Trimming removed 5 bases from V and 2 bases from J; junction bases left unmatched: 7. CDR3 protein: CASSLTSGSRQETQYF. Here the CDR3 DNA reads TGTGCCAGTAGTTTAACTAGCGGGAGTCGTCAAGAGACCCAGTACTTC.

Regarding this clonotype: A read error may be the cause here, since a much bigger clone is one base away. J is TRBJ2-1 and V is TRBV7-2, with D perhaps given as TRBD1 or TRBD2 (5 bases each). Trimming stripped 4 bases from V and 10 bases from J, with 11 bases between. Germline loops: CDR1 SGHTA, CDR2 FQGNSA. This CDR3 spans 12 amino acids. The DNA of the CDR3 is TGTGCCAGCAGCTACTACTGGGACGAGCAGTTCTTC. It encodes CASSYYWDEQFF.

This clonotype was seen ten or more times. J is TRBJ2-3 and V is TRBV12-3 or TRBV12-4; D gene unclear. Trimming took 6 bases from V and 1 from J, leaving 8 bases between them. This CDR3 spans 13 amino acids. The CDR3 sequence is CASSVSGTDTQYF. CDR3 nucleotide sequence: TGTGCCAGCAGCGTCAGCGGCACAGATACGCAGTATTTT.

The rearrangement uses TRBV18 and TRBJ2-3; D might be TRBD2 (6 bases). Germline V gives CDR1 KGHSH, CDR2 LQKENI. The CDR3 has 18 amino acids. V lost 0 bases, J lost 3 bases, and 19 bases lay in between. DNA of the CDR3: TGTGCCAGCTCACCACCGGGCGGGACCGCTTCGGGGACAGATACGCAGTATTTT. It encodes CASSPPGGTASGTDTQYF.

The rearrangement joins TRBV3-1 to TRBJ2-1; TRBD1 is a possible D gene (5 bases). CDR1 and CDR2 from the germline V gene are LGHDT and YNNKEL (reference sequence). V was shortened by 0 bases and J by 11 bases, with 8 bases between the two germline ends. This CDR3 is built from 12 residues. The CDR3 spells CASSQDVGQQFF. Here the CDR3 DNA reads TGTGCCAGCAGCCAAGATGTGGGGCAGCAGTTCTTC.

The rearrangement uses TRBV11-2 and TRBJ2-3; unclear D gene. V was pared by 1 base and J by 0 bases, with 5 bases between. The V gene's germline CDR1 is SGHAT and CDR2 FQNNGV. The CDR3 is 14 amino acids. CDR3 sequence reads: CASSLVRSTDTQYF. For the CDR3, the DNA is TGTGCCAGCAGCTTAGTCCGGAGCACAGATACGCAGTATTTT.

This clonotype was seen ten or more times. The rearrangement links TRBV10-3 to TRBJ1-5; D is undetermined. Germline V gene lookup returns CDR1 ENHRY and CDR2 SYGVKD. V was shortened by 2 bases and J by 0 bases, with 8 bases between the two germline ends. This CDR3 contains 15 residues. In DNA, the CDR3 is TGTGCCATCAGTGAGCGTGAGGGTAGCAATCAGCCCCAGCATTTT. It specifies CAISEREGSNQPQHF.

A remark on this clonotype: A single base separates this from a much larger clone, so it may be a read error. The chain recombines TRBV5-4 with TRBJ1-2; possible D gene TRBD1, 6 bases. The CDR3 consists of 13 residues. Germline CDR1 reads SGHNT; CDR2 reads YYREEE (reference sequence). The DNA for the CDR3 is TGTGCCAGCAGCCCGGACAGTCACTATGGCTACGCCTTC. Protein: CASSPDSHYGYAF.

Details on this clonotype: A read error may explain this, as a much larger clone is one base away. This chain joins TRBV4-2 and TRBJ2-7; 14 nucleotides line up with TRBD2. CDR3 length equals 14 residues. With V trimmed by 4 bases and J by 7 bases, 3 bases remained unmatched. Per germline, CDR1 LGHNA and CDR2 YNFKEQ. The CDR3 here is CASSPWTSGREQYF. The CDR3 DNA is TGTGCCAGCAGCCCGTGGACTAGCGGGAGGGAGCAGTACTTC.

This clonotype appeared many times. The rearrangement links TRBV15 to TRBJ2-7; D is possibly TRBD2 (5 bases). V was trimmed by 1 base and J by 5 bases, leaving 15 bases between them. CDR1 is LNHNV, CDR2 YYDKDF, per germline (reference sequence). The CDR3 has 15 residues. This chain's CDR3 is CATSRGAGIVDEQYF. In DNA, the CDR3 is TGTGCCACCAGCAGAGGTGCCGGGATAGTCGACGAGCAGTACTTC.

Concerning this clonotype itself: At one of its ends the junction is not consistent with the germline gene, which may arise from a read error. The CDR3 sequence is CVSSPGTGTYEQYF. CDR3 bases: TGTGTCAGCTCACCAGGGACAGGGACCTACGAGCAGTACTTC. The chain carries TRBV18 and TRBJ2-7; 9 nucleotides line up with TRBD1. Germline V gives CDR1 KGHSH, CDR2 LQKENI. The CDR3 runs to 14 residues.

The table lists this clonotype with many counts. V and J are TRBV20-1 and TRBJ2-1; TRBD1 agrees at 10 bases. The length of the CDR3 is 14 residues. Germline assignment: CDR1 DFQATT and CDR2 SNEGSKA (reference sequence). V lost 5 bases to trimming and J lost 7 bases; unmatched junction nucleotides: 8. CDR3 amino acids: CSAFDRGQGNEQFF. CDR3 nucleotide sequence: TGCAGTGCTTTCGACAGGGGGCAAGGTAATGAGCAGTTCTTC.

V and J are TRBV18 and TRBJ1-2; D remains unclear. The germline V gene has CDR1 KGHSH and CDR2 LQKENI. This CDR3 has 16 amino acids. Trimming took off 3 bases at V and 2 bases at J, with 16 bases between the two ends. The CDR3 DNA reads TGTGCCAGCTCACCGGCAGGAAATAGGGTCAACTATGGCTACACCTTC. Translated: CASSPAGNRVNYGYTF.

DNA of the CDR3: TGTGCCAGCAGCCGACAGGGGACAGGGTACTATGGCTACACCTTC. This translates into CASSRQGTGYYGYTF. The rearrangement links TRBV12-3 or TRBV12-4 to TRBJ1-2, with 9 bases aligning to TRBD1. CDR3 size: 15 residues. V shed 6 bases and J 3 bases; nucleotides not matched to a gene: 8.

For this clonotype: A much larger clone differs by one base, so this may be a read error. V is TRBV6-1 and J is TRBJ1-5; the match to TRBD1 covers 9 bases. The germline V gene encodes CDR1 MNHNS and CDR2 SASEGT. The CDR3 is 14 residues long. The CDR3 spells CASRGQGQNQPKHF. The DNA for the CDR3 is TGCGCCAGCAGAGGACAGGGGCAGAATCAGCCCAAGCATTTT.

The chain uses TRBV7-8 and TRBJ2-7; 8 nucleotides match TRBD2. The V segment lost 4 bases and the J segment 0 bases; nucleotides outside the gene matches: 5. The CDR3 runs to 15 residues. Germline lookup yields CDR1 SGHVS and CDR2 FQNEAQ. The CDR3 protein is CASSSPLAASYEQYF. The DNA for the CDR3 is TGTGCCAGCAGCTCACCACTAGCGGCCTCCTACGAGCAGTACTTC.

This clonotype was seen only a few times. This chain links TRBV7-9 with TRBJ2-1; D assignment may be TRBD1 or TRBD2 (6 bases each). The germline CDR1 and CDR2 sequences are SEHNR and FQNEAQ (reference sequence). The CDR3 is 15 amino acids. Trimming took off 5 bases at V and 2 bases at J, with 13 bases between the two ends. CDR3 protein: CASSRVRGAYNEQFF. DNA of the CDR3: TGTGCCAGCAGCCGTGTTAGGGGGGCCTACAATGAGCAGTTCTTC. The whole variable domain, filled in from reference TRBV7-9 and TRBJ2-1, reads DTGVSQNPRHKITKRGQNVTFRCDPISEHNRLYWYRQTLGQGPEFLTYFQNEAQLEKSRLLSDRFSAERPKGSFSTLEIQRTEQGDSAMYLCASSRVRGAYNEQFFGPGTRLTVL.

This clonotype occurred once. The rearrangement uses TRBV19 and TRBJ2-1, with 8 bases that match TRBD2. Germline V gene lookup returns CDR1 LNHDA and CDR2 SQIVND (reference sequence). This CDR3 spans 15 amino acids. V dropped 3 bases and J dropped 4; count of bases not matched to a gene: 5. DNA for the CDR3: TGTGCCAGTAGTATTAATAGCGGGAATTACAATGAGCAGTTCTTC. Amino acids: CASSINSGNYNEQFF.